A selection of T cell receptor beta chains follows, all from one sample in a study of blood T cell repertoires in COVID-19. Here immunoSEQ multiplex PCR was the method, and the copy in TCRdb shows in-frame clones only, minus some. The table records 95,000 to 150,000 clones, around 76% of them present only once. Sequencing was performed on peripheral blood. The source of these receptors is a man between 70 and 80 years old with acute or convalescent COVID-19. Each CDR3 is given with its conserved first and last residue. The D gene is left open where the match is weak. Only some rows state a clone size, as once, few, many or a class for expanded clones.

CASSQVAEGLFVQNIQYF,TGTGCCAGCAGCCAAGTCGCAGAGGGTTTGTTCGTCCAAAACATTCAGTACTTC,TRBV3-1/TRBV3-2,TRBJ2-4,NA,NA
CASSLVLAGVAETQYF,TGTGCCAGCAGCTTAGTCTTAGCGGGGGTTGCAGAGACCCAGTACTTC,TRBV7-9,TRBJ2-5,TRBD2,NA
CASIYSGGAEAFF,TGTGCCAGCATTTACTCGGGAGGGGCGGAAGCTTTCTTT,TRBV12-3/TRBV12-4,TRBJ1-1,NA,NA
CASGSMGGIAYEQYF,TGTGCTAGTGGTTCCATGGGAGGCATAGCCTACGAGCAGTACTTC,TRBV12-5,TRBJ2-7,NA,NA
CASSPVQGRADTQYF,TGTGCCAGCTCACCAGTTCAGGGCCGGGCAGATACGCAGTATTTT,TRBV18,TRBJ2-3,NA,few
CASSPQLLANTGELFF,TGTGCCAGCAGCCCGCAACTCCTCGCGAACACCGGGGAGCTGTTTTTT,TRBV2,TRBJ2-2,NA,few
CASTPRGRRNTEAFF,TGTGCCAGCACCCCGCGAGGAAGAAGGAACACTGAAGCTTTCTTT,TRBV6-2/TRBV6-3,TRBJ1-1,NA,NA
CASSLRDTLEQYF,TGCGCCAGCAGCTTGAGGGACACTCTCGAGCAGTACTTC,TRBV5-1,TRBJ2-7,NA,NA
CAISDGPSGGPNTGELFF,TGTGCCATCAGCGACGGGCCTAGCGGGGGCCCGAACACCGGGGAGCTGTTTTTT,TRBV10-3,TRBJ2-2,TRBD2,NA
CASSSGTGAPVTEAFF,TGTGCCAGCAGCTCCGGGACAGGGGCGCCAGTTACGGAGGCTTTCTTT,TRBV5-4,TRBJ1-1,TRBD1,NA
CASSQQAGAPHEQYF,TGTGCCAGCAGCCAACAGGCGGGGGCACCTCATGAGCAGTACTTC,TRBV3-1/TRBV3-2,TRBJ2-7,NA,few
CASSPPSGLGDTQYF,TGTGCCAGCTCACCACCCTCAGGGCTGGGAGATACGCAGTATTTT,TRBV18,TRBJ2-3,NA,NA
CASSEGTPGTGELFF,TGCGCCAGCAGCGAAGGGACACCCGGCACCGGGGAGCTGTTTTTT,TRBV5-1,TRBJ2-2,NA,NA
CASSFPRTANTEAFF,TGTGCCAGCAGCTTCCCTCGGACAGCGAACACTGAAGCTTTCTTT,TRBV5-4,TRBJ1-1,NA,NA
CASSFSEDTEAFF,TGTGCCAGCAGCTTTTCAGAGGACACTGAAGCTTTCTTT,TRBV7-2,TRBJ1-1,NA,NA
CASSVARLAGGRDIQYF,TGTGCCAGCAGCGTAGCTAGGCTAGCGGGGGGGCGGGACATTCAGTACTTC,TRBV9,TRBJ2-4,TRBD2,NA
CASSVATGGSNTEAFF,TGTGCCAGCAGCGTAGCTACAGGGGGCTCGAACACTGAAGCTTTCTTT,TRBV9,TRBJ1-1,TRBD1,few
CASSQGNPGNTIYF,TGCGCCAGCAGCCAGGGGAATCCTGGAAACACCATATATTTT,TRBV5-1,TRBJ1-3,NA,NA
CASSSQFEAFF,TGTGCCAGCAGTTCGCAGTTTGAAGCTTTCTTT,TRBV6-6,TRBJ1-1,NA,NA
CASSPPGLREKLFF,TGTGCCAGCAGCCCCCCGGGGTTGAGGGAAAAACTGTTTTTT,TRBV7-9,TRBJ1-4,NA,NA
CASSFGIYYEQYF,TGCGCCAGCAGCTTCGGGATCTACTACGAGCAGTACTTC,TRBV5-1,TRBJ2-7,NA,NA
CASGWGLPRTDTQYF,TGTGCTAGTGGTTGGGGACTGCCCCGCACAGATACGCAGTATTTT,TRBV12-5,TRBJ2-3,NA,NA
CASSEEGAGNYGYTF,TGTGCCAGCAGCGAAGAGGGGGCTGGGAACTATGGCTACACCTTC,TRBV7-9,TRBJ1-2,TRBD1,NA
CASGGGVSQPGELFF,TGTGCCAGCGGGGGAGGGGTTTCCCAACCCGGGGAGCTGTTTTTT,TRBV2,TRBJ2-2,TRBD2,NA
CASRIPGGYEQYF,TGTGCCAGCCGGATCCCGGGGGGCTACGAGCAGTACTTC,TRBV12-3/TRBV12-4,TRBJ2-7,TRBD2,NA
CASSFPGGETQYF,TGCGCCAGCAGCTTTCCAGGGGGGGAGACCCAGTACTTC,TRBV5-1,TRBJ2-5,NA,NA
CASSRGSVYEQYF,TGCGCCAGCAGCCGCGGCTCAGTCTACGAGCAGTACTTC,TRBV5-1,TRBJ2-7,NA,few
CASSGTGQAPSYEQYF,TGCGCCAGCAGCGGGACAGGGCAGGCTCCTTCCTACGAGCAGTACTTC,TRBV5-1,TRBJ2-7,TRBD1,NA